The clone carrying this T cell receptor (beta chain) has just a few counts. Its antigen is unknown. The deep-level immunoSEQ assay was used. Researchers divided each subset's genomic DNA evenly across several immunoSEQ plates. TCRdb keeps only in-frame clones here, not all; method: immunoSEQ multiplex PCR. The table includes about 680,000 clones, approximately 73% detected once. The data belong to a study of shared clonotypes between healthy human individuals. Study results and caveats: Larger estimated richness was generally seen in naive subsets than in memory subsets.

Germline loops: CDR1 SGHTA, CDR2 FQGTGA. V was clipped by 2 bases and J by 7 bases; unmatched bases: 7. The CDR3 is 15 residues long. The sequence derives from a woman in her 30s in good health. The source material was memory CD4+ T cells sorted from blood. The subset was: CD45RA-negative fraction. This chain joins TRBV7-3 and TRBJ2-1; 8 bases match TRBD2. The CDR3 DNA reads TGTGCCAGCAGCTTATGGTCGGGAGGGGAAAATGAGCAGTTCTTC. It encodes CASSLWSGGENEQFF.